One and the same sample provided the 2 T cell receptor beta chains below, sequenced in a study of cytomegalovirus exposure and HLA in healthy donors. Both 60 Vbeta primers and 13 Jbeta primers went into the PCR. Repertoires were generated with immunoSEQ multiplex PCR, while TCRdb's copy carries only in-frame clones and drops some. The table shows 130,000 to 150,000 clones, with over 60% occurring only once. The sequenced material came from PBMCs. Every receptor here comes from a woman in her 50s in good health and CMV-seronegative.

This clone came up a few times. Distinct nucleotide sequences in the sample also encode this CDR3. The rearrangement links TRBV7-9 to TRBJ1-2; weak D call: TRBD1 (5 bases). V lost 1 base and J 4 bases, leaving 16 bases between the germline ends. Per the germline V gene, CDR1 is SEHNR and CDR2 is FQNEAQ (reference sequence). The CDR3 runs to 16 residues. CDR3 loop: CASSLEEFLGAYGYTF. CDR3 nucleotide sequence: TGTGCCAGCAGCTTAGAAGAGTTTCTTGGGGCCTATGGCTACACCTTC.

The rearrangement joins TRBV27 to TRBJ2-7; 8 bases are a match to TRBD1. Trimming cost V 6 bases and J 5 bases; bases outside gene matches: 12. The germline gives CDR1 MNHEY, CDR2 SMNVEV (reference sequence). The CDR3 has 15 amino acids. As DNA, the CDR3 is TGTGCCAGCAGGGATGACAGGGGAAAGAGAAACGAGCAGTACTTC. Translating gives CASRDDRGKRNEQYF.